This T cell receptor (beta chain) appears in the sequencing data of a study of CD8+ T cells in alopecia areata. Per the germline V gene, CDR1 is SEHNR and CDR2 is FQNEAQ (reference sequence). CDR3 length equals 18 residues. Losses at the gene ends were 6 bases for V and 4 bases for J; bases not matched to a gene: 15. As to this clone: The antigen is unknown.

Extraction of RNA preceded its reverse transcription into cDNA, which served as the sequencing template. Produced via immunoSEQ multiplex PCR; TCRdb's table is partial and in-frame only. The sample has approximately 180,000 clones; about 72% are singletons. The study team obtained lesional scalp punch biopsies and peripheral blood from alopecia areata patients. Starting from PBMCs, sorting isolated CD4+ and CD8+ T cells. The study's findings and limits: Sequences from scalp samples also cover resident alphabeta T cells of normal skin. Normal scalp had lower clonality than lesional scalp, with alopecia totalis/universalis lesions showing this most strongly.

The material sequenced was CD8+ T cells sorted from blood, taken at week 0. The clonotype was recovered from a human donor with alopecia areata. The V call is TRBV7-9, the J call TRBJ2-2; 9 positions match TRBD2. CDR3 nucleotide sequence: TGTGCCAGCAGAAAGTCTAGCGGGGAGACGAGTCGCACCGGGGAGCTGTTTTTT. Translating it yields CASRKSSGETSRTGELFF.